The clone carrying this TCR beta chain was seen a few times. Its antigen is still unknown. For the second PCR, which ran for 7 to 11 cycles, a sample-barcoded 5' primer and a J-beta primer mix were used. TCRdb reanalysed the 5' RACE reads using MiXCR and keeps one entry per CDR3 protein. The sample holds over 600,000 distinct CDR3 sequences; about half are singletons and the top ten take roughly 18%. The source of the sample is a study of blood T cells in healthy people across ages. Study observations and caveats: Age showed a roughly linear inverse relationship with TCR beta diversity per million T cells. A strong correlation was seen between TCR beta diversity and naive T cell percentage.

This CDR3 comprises 17 residues. V trimming: 6 bases; J trimming: 2 bases; junction bases outside the gene matches: 7. This receptor was identified in a man older than 75 in good health. The chain carries TRBV12-3 or TRBV12-4 and TRBJ2-1; TRBD2 matches 13 bases. Sequenced: blood. The CDR3 DNA follows: TGTGCCAGCAGGATGCGACTAGCGGGAGGCACCTACAATGAGCAGTTCTTC. Amino acid sequence: CASRMRLAGGTYNEQFF.